This TCR beta chain was retrieved from a study of cytomegalovirus exposure and HLA in healthy donors. A remark on this clone: What it recognizes is unknown.

Regarding the study as a whole: The investigators catalogued 164 TCR beta chains as cytomegalovirus-associated. Subsequent analysis of the roughly 120 validation repertoires found a tendency for first-cohort TCR clusters to co-occur.

The germline gives CDR1 MDHEN, CDR2 SYDVKM. The CDR3 is 15 amino acids. V dropped 5 bases and J dropped 8; count of bases not matched to a gene: 13. Data came from immunoSEQ multiplex PCR; TCRdb stores just in-frame clones and leaves some out. This table has 150,000 to 250,000 clones, roughly 88% appearing once. This clonotype was sampled from a woman aged 25-40 years in good health and CMV-seropositive. The sequenced sample was PBMCs. The rearrangement links TRBV28 to TRBJ2-3; 7 positions agree with TRBD1. CDR3 nucleotide sequence: TGTGCCAGCAGTCGACAGGGCATAGGTCGGGGTACGCAGTATTTT. It translates to CASSRQGIGRGTQYF.